Following are 19 T cell receptor beta chains from one sample sequenced in a study of beta chain features in type 1 diabetes. Study outcomes and limitations: When Type 1 diabetes patients were examined, their TCRB CDR3s proved moderately but significantly shorter in all four CD4+ subsets.

The sequenced template was cDNA made from the entire isolated RNA. The method was immunoSEQ multiplex PCR; TCRdb's version includes in-frame clones alone and lacks a portion of them. The sample has 140,000 or so clones, about 13% seen once. For these receptors, no antigen is known. The sequenced sample consisted of central memory CD4+ T cells from blood. The receptor source for this set is a man aged 18 to 30 with type 1 diabetes.

The chain links TRBV15 to TRBJ2-5; weak D call: TRBD2 (5 bases). From germline, CDR1 is LNHNV and CDR2 YYDKDF (reference sequence). This CDR3 contains 16 residues. Trimming removed 3 bases from V and 1 base from J, with 15 bases in between. The CDR3 sequence: CATSSWPRGFQETQYF. CDR3 bases: TGTGCCACCAGCAGTTGGCCCCGAGGGTTCCAAGAGACCCAGTACTTC.

In its sample, this clone was seen a few times. This chain uses TRBV5-1 with TRBJ2-5; D not certain. The V and J ends lost 3 bases and 4 bases respectively, with 7 bases between them. The CDR3 extends over 12 amino acids. Germline lookup yields CDR1 SGHRS and CDR2 YFSETQ. The CDR3 sequence: CASSSDGETQYF. CDR3 DNA sequence: TGCGCCAGCAGCTCCGATGGAGAGACCCAGTACTTC. Based on the CDR3 plus reference TRBV5-1 and TRBJ2-5, the full variable domain is KAGVTQTPRYLIKTRGQQVTLSCSPISGHRSVSWYQQTPGQGLQFLFEYFSETQRNKGNFPGRFSGRQFSNSRSEMNVSTLELGDSALYLCASSSDGETQYFGPGTRLLVL.

This rearrangement joins TRBV10-3 to TRBJ1-5, with 7 bases identical to TRBD1. CDR1 is ENHRY and CDR2 is SYGVKD in the germline V gene. V was clipped by 3 bases and J by 2 bases; unmatched bases: 4. The CDR3 spans 15 residues. The CDR3 region has the DNA TGTGCCATCAGTGATTCCGACAGGGGCAATCAGCCCCAGCATTTT. Protein product: CAISDSDRGNQPQHF.

V and J are TRBV16 and TRBJ1-4; unclear D gene. The CDR3 is 15 residues long. V was pared by 0 bases and J by 8 bases, with 13 bases between. Germline loops: CDR1 KGHSY, CDR2 FQNENV. CDR3 in DNA: TGTGCCAGCAGCCAATCTTCCCCCGCGGGAGAAAAACTGTTTTTT. Translated, it gives CASSQSSPAGEKLFF.

The genes are TRBV18 and TRBJ2-7; 9 nucleotides line up with TRBD2. The J segment lost 2 bases and the V segment lost 2 bases, leaving 7 bases of the junction unmatched. This CDR3 region has 16 residues. From germline, CDR1 is KGHSH and CDR2 LQKENI. CDR3 DNA: TGTGCCAGCTCACCATTCAGTAGCGGGAGTACCTACGAGCAGTACTTC. Residues: CASSPFSSGSTYEQYF.

The table lists this clone with a few counts. The rearrangement uses TRBV21-1 and TRBJ2-7. TRBV21-1 constitutes a pseudogene. The CDR3 sequence is 10 residues long. DNA of the CDR3: TGTGCCAGCAGCAAATCCCAGAGAAACTTC. It encodes CASSKSQRNF.

The chain couples TRBV23-1 to TRBJ2-7, with a possible D match to TRBD2 (5 bases). TRBV23-1 is treated as an ORF (open reading frame) with a function not yet certain. V lost 0 bases to trimming and J lost 5 bases, with 8 bases between them. The CDR3 contains 13 residues. CDR3 loop: CASSQSLGNEQYF. CDR3 DNA sequence: TGCGCCAGCAGTCAATCCCTCGGGAACGAGCAGTACTTC.

This clone came up a few times. The V and J genes are TRBV29-1 and TRBJ2-5; 8 bases fit TRBD1. The V and J ends lost 5 bases and 2 bases, in that order; junction bases with no gene match: 7. Germline CDR1 SQVTM, CDR2 ANQGSEA. This CDR3 comprises 14 residues. CDR3 bases: TGCAGCGTTTCACAGGGGGACTTACAAGAGACCCAGTACTTC. Translating gives CSVSQGDLQETQYF.

This clone has ten or more counts. This chain links TRBV6-6 with TRBJ2-2, with D perhaps TRBD2 (5 bases). The CDR3 extends over 14 amino acids. Trimming took off 7 bases at V and 5 bases at J, with 14 bases between the two ends. Germline lookup yields CDR1 MNHNY and CDR2 SVGAGI (reference sequence). The CDR3 DNA reads TGTGCCAGCATTAAAAGGGAGTTAACCGGGGAGCTGTTTTTT. Its protein product is CASIKRELTGELFF.

This clone was picked up a small number of times. The chain recombines TRBV28 with TRBJ1-1, with 9 nucleotides matching TRBD1. Trimming cost V 10 bases and J 3 bases; bases outside gene matches: 3. Germline CDR1 reads MDHEN; CDR2 reads SYDVKM. The CDR3 is made up of 12 amino acids. For the CDR3, the DNA is TGTGCCACCTGGGACAGGGACACTGAAGCTTTCTTT. Encoded protein: CATWDRDTEAFF.

Only a few counts were recorded for this clone. The V and J genes are TRBV14 and TRBJ2-7; 9 bases match TRBD1. With V trimmed by 1 base and J by 3 bases, 4 bases remained unmatched. The CDR3 consists of 15 residues. Germline V gives CDR1 SGHDN, CDR2 FVKESK. CDR3 bases: TGTGCCAGCAGCCAAGGAGGGACAGGGCTCTACGAGCAGTACTTC. This gives the protein CASSQGGTGLYEQYF.

On this clone: Other DNA sequences in this sample translate to the same CDR3. The chain carries TRBV29-1 and TRBJ1-1; D gene ambiguous. Between the trimmed V and J ends, which lost 4 bases and 2 bases, there was a span of 8 bases. The CDR3 totals 12 residues. Germline V gene data show CDR1 as SQVTM and CDR2 as ANQGSEA. CDR3 sequence (DNA): TGCAGCGTTGTGGACGGTAACACTGAAGCTTTCTTT. Translating gives CSVVDGNTEAFF.

This clone turned up a few times. Other DNA sequences of this sample code for an identical CDR3. V and J are TRBV25-1 and TRBJ1-1; D remains unclear. V was pared by 3 bases and J by 0 bases, with 5 bases between. The CDR3 runs 13 residues. CDR1 is MGHDK, CDR2 SYGVNS, per germline. CDR3: CASSDLVNTEAFF. The CDR3 coding sequence is TGTGCCAGCAGTGATCTCGTGAACACTGAAGCTTTCTTT.

V and J are TRBV6-1 and TRBJ2-3; D is unclear. The CDR3 sequence is 12 residues long. Germline CDR1 and CDR2: MNHNS and SASEGT. V dropped 9 bases and J dropped 5 bases, with 12 bases sitting between them. In DNA form, the CDR3 reads TGTGCCAGTGACCAGATTAGAGATACGCAGTATTTT. This codes for CASDQIRDTQYF.

This sequence joins TRBV30 and TRBJ1-3; D uncertain. The CDR3 extends over 16 amino acids. V was trimmed by 3 bases and J by 0 bases, leaving 15 bases between them. CDR1 and CDR2 from the germline V gene are GTSNPN and SVGIG (reference sequence). As DNA, the CDR3 is TGTGCCTGGAGACATGGGCGGGTTTCCTCTGGAAACACCATATATTTT. Translation: CAWRHGRVSSGNTIYF.

The gene calls are TRBV5-6 and TRBJ2-5; tentative D call: TRBD1 (5 bases). Germline CDR1 reads SGHDT; CDR2 reads YYEEEE. With 6 bases removed from V and 1 base from J, the gap between germline ends came to 13 bases. This CDR3 contains 14 residues. The CDR3 DNA sequence: TGTGCCAGCAAGGGGTTCTCCCTCCAAGAGACCCAGTACTTC. This codes for CASKGFSLQETQYF.

This clone was picked up one time. The chain uses TRBV29-1 and TRBJ2-7, with D perhaps TRBD2 (6 bases). Trimming left V 2 bases short and J 3 bases short, with 11 bases between. CDR3 length equals 13 residues. CDR1 is SQVTM, CDR2 ANQGSEA, per germline. The CDR3 region is CSVESGRGYEQYF. The DNA of the CDR3 is TGCAGCGTTGAATCCGGGAGAGGCTACGAGCAGTACTTC.

This clone was detected only a few times. The chain has TRBV7-9 and TRBJ1-3; D not certain. From germline, CDR1 is SEHNR and CDR2 FQNEAQ (reference sequence). The CDR3 is 13 residues long. With 5 bases removed from V and 4 bases from J, the gap between germline ends came to 9 bases. The CDR3 sequence: CASSPNSGNTIYF. For the CDR3, the DNA is TGTGCCAGCAGCCCAAATTCGGGAAACACCATATATTTT. Looking up the rest from reference TRBV7-9 and TRBJ1-3 gives the full variable domain: DTGVSQNPRHKITKRGQNVTFRCDPISEHNRLYWYRQTLGQGPEFLTYFQNEAQLEKSRLLSDRFSAERPKGSFSTLEIQRTEQGDSAMYLCASSPNSGNTIYFGEGSWLTVV.

This clone occurred a few times. This chain connects TRBV7-7 to TRBJ2-2; D is unresolved. V was trimmed by 5 bases and J by 2 bases, leaving 15 bases between them. CDR1 and CDR2 from the germline V gene are SSHAT and FNYEAQ (reference sequence). The CDR3 runs 16 residues. The CDR3 protein is CASSPSGQVNTGELFF. CDR3 in DNA: TGTGCCAGCAGCCCTTCTGGGCAGGTTAACACCGGGGAGCTGTTTTTT.